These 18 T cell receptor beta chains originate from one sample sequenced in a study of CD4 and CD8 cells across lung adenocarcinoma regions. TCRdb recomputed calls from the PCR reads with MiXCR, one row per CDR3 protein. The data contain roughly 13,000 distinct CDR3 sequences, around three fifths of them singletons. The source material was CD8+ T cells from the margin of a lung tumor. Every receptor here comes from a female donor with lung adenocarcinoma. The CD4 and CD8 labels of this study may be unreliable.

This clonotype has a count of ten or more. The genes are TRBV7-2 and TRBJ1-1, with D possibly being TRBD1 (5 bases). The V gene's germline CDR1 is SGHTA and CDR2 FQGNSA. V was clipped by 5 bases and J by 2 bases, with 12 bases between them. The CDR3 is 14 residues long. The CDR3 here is CASSPGTSNTEAFF. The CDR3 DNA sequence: TGTGCCAGCAGCCCCGGGACTTCAAACACTGAAGCTTTCTTT.

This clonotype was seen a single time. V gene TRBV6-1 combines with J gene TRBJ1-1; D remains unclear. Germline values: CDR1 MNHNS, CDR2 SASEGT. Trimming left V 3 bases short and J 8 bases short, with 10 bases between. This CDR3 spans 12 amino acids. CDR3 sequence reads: CASSDDLGEAFF. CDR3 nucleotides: TGTGCCAGCAGTGACGACCTGGGGGAAGCTTTCTTT.

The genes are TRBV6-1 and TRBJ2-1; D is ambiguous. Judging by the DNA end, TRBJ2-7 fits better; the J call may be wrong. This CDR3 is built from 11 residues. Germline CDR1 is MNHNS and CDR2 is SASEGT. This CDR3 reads CASSSAYEQYF. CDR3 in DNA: TGTGCCAGCAGCAGTGCCTACGAGCAGTACTTC.

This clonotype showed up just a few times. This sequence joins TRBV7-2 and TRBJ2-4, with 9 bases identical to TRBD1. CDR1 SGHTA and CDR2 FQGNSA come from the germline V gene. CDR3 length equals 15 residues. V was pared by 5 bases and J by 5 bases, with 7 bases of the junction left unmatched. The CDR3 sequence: CASSGGTGGENIQYF. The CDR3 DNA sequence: TGTGCCAGCAGCGGGGGTACAGGGGGCGAAAACATTCAGTACTTC.

CDR3 region: CASSYGETQYF. Written as DNA, the CDR3 is TGTGCCAGCAGTTACGGGGAGACCCAGTACTTC. This chain links TRBV6-2 or TRBV6-3 with TRBJ2-5; D is undetermined. The CDR3 has 11 amino acids. In germline, CDR1 is MNHEY, CDR2 SVGEGT. Deletions cut 2 bases from V and 5 bases from J, with 3 bases between.

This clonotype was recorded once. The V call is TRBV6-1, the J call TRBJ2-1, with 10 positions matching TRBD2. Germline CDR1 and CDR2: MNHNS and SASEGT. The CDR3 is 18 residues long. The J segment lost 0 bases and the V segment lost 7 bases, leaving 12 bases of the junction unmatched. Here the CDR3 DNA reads TGTGCCAGCACCAAAATGAGGACTAGCGGTAGCTCCTACAATGAGCAGTTCTTC. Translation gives CASTKMRTSGSSYNEQFF.

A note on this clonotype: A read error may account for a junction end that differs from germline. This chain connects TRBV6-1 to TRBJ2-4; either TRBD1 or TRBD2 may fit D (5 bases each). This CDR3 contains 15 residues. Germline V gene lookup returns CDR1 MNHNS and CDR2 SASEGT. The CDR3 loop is CGSRSGLGATDIQYF. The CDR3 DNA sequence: TGTGGCAGCAGGTCGGGGCTGGGAGCCACAGACATTCAGTACTTC.

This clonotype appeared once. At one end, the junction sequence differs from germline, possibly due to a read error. The CDR3 nucleotides are TGTGCCAGCCGCGCTGCGGGGCGGGGAGCCAAAAACACGCAGTATTTC. Translated, it gives CASRAAGRGAKNTQYF. The chain carries TRBV7-6 and TRBJ2-4; tentatively, D is TRBD2 (6 bases). This CDR3 comprises 16 residues. The V gene's germline CDR1 is SGHVS and CDR2 FNYEAQ.

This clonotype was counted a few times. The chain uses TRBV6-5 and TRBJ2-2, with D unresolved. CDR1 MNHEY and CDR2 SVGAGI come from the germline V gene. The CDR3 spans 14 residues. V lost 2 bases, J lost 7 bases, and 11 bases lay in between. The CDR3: CASSYTTGRGELFF. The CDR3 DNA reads TGTGCCAGCAGTTACACGACTGGCCGCGGGGAGCTGTTTTTT.

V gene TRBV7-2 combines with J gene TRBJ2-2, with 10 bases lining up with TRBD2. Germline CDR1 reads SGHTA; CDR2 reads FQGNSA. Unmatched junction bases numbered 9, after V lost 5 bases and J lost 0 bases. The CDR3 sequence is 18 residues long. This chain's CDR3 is CASSTRTSGFTNTGELFF. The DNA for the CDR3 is TGTGCCAGCAGCACTCGGACTAGCGGCTTCACGAACACCGGGGAGCTGTTTTTT.

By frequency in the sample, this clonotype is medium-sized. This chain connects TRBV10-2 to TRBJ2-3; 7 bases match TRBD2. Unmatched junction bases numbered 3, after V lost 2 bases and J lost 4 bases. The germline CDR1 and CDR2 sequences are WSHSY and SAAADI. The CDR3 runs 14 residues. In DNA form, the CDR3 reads TGCGCCAGCAGTGAGGGGAGGGAGGCAGATACGCAGTATTTT. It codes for CASSEGREADTQYF.

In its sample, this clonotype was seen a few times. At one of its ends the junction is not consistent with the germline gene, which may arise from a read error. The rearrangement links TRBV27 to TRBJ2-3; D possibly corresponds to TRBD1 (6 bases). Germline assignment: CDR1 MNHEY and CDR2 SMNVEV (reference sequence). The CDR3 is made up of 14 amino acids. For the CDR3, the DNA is TGTGCGGGCAGTGGGGGCCGGGACACAGAGACGCAGTATTTC. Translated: CAGSGGRDTETQYF.

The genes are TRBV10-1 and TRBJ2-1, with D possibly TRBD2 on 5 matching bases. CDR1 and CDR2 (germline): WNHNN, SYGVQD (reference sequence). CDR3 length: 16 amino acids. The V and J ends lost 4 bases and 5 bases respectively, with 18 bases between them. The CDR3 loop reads CASSGGAAILDNEQFF. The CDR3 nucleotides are TGCGCCAGCAGTGGAGGAGCGGCAATTCTGGACAATGAGCAGTTCTTC.

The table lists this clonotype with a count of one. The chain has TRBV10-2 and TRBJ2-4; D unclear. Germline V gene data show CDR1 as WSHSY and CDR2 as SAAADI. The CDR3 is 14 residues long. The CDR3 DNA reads TGCGCGGGCAGTGGGATGCGGAGCGAAGAGTTTCAGTACTTC. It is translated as CAGSGMRSEEFQYF.

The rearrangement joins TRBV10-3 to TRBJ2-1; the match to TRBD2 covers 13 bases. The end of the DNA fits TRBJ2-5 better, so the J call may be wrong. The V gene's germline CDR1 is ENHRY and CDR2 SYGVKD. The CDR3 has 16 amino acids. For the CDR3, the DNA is TGTGCCATCAGTACTGGACTAGCGGGAGTTACGGAGACCCAGTACTTC. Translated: CAISTGLAGVTETQYF.

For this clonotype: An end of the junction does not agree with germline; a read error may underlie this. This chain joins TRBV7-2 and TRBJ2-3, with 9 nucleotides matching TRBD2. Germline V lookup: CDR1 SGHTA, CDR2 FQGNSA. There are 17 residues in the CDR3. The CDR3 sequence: CASCGGGGGGDQETQYF. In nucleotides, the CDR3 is TGTGCCAGCTGCGGGGGGGGCGGGGGCGGGGACCAAGAGACCCAGTATTTC.

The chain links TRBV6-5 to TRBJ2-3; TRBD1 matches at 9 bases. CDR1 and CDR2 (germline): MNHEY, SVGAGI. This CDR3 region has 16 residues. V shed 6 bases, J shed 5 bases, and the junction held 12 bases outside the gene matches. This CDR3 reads CASSSYETGGGDTQYF. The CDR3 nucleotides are TGTGCCAGCAGCTCCTACGAGACAGGGGGTGGAGATACGCAGTATTTT.

CDR3 sequence reads: CASSENENQPQHF. CDR3 coding DNA: TGTGCCAGCAGTGAAAACGAGAATCAGCCCCAGCATTTT. The genes are TRBV6-1 and TRBJ1-5; no definite D call. CDR1 MNHNS and CDR2 SASEGT come from the germline V gene. V was pared by 2 bases and J by 4 bases, with 6 bases between. This CDR3 has 13 residues.